A single sample is the source of the 30 T cell receptor beta chains below, sequenced in a study of blood T cell repertoires in COVID-19 (dated by TCRdb to between 2020 and 2021). Libraries were prepared through the immunoSEQ multiplex PCR assay. TCRdb carries this immuneACCESS record with in-frame sequences only. Its versions omit some clonotypes, under half of them owing to an unresolved V gene in the studies checked, with the rest unexplained. The sample data list 150,000 to 200,000 clones, and more than 75% of these were observed just once. The ten largest clones add up to less than 3% of the sample. Sample: peripheral blood. These receptors came from a woman older than 75 with COVID-19, enrolled during active disease.

This chain uses TRBV6-2 or TRBV6-3 with TRBJ1-2; the match to TRBD1 covers 8 bases. The CDR3 totals 17 residues. V lost 2 bases and J lost 2; bases outside the gene matches: 10. Per the germline V gene, CDR1 is MNHEY and CDR2 is SVGEGT. The CDR3 region is CASSYPPLRTGNYGYTF. The CDR3 DNA is TGTGCCAGCAGTTACCCCCCTTTACGGACAGGGAACTATGGCTACACCTTC.

This clone appeared a single time. This chain joins TRBV6-5 and TRBJ2-3, with D possibly TRBD2 on 6 matching bases. The CDR3 runs to 15 residues. Germline V lookup: CDR1 MNHEY, CDR2 SVGAGI. With 2 bases removed from V and 2 bases from J, the gap between germline ends came to 11 bases. The CDR3: CASSYGGESTDTQYF. CDR3 bases: TGTGCCAGCAGTTACGGCGGGGAATCCACAGATACGCAGTATTTT.

The rearrangement joins TRBV28 to TRBJ2-1, with 11 bases that match TRBD2. Per the germline V gene, CDR1 is MDHEN and CDR2 is SYDVKM. The trim removed 2 bases at V and 7 bases at J, leaving 4 bases unmatched. The CDR3 totals 15 residues. CDR3 in DNA: TGTGCCAGCAGTTTAGCTAGCGGGAGGATGAATGAGCAGTTCTTC. Its translation: CASSLASGRMNEQFF.

V usage is TRBV3-1 (or the pseudogene TRBV3-2) and J usage is TRBJ2-2; tentatively, D is TRBD2 (6 bases). Deletions cut 4 bases from V and 3 bases from J, with 12 bases between. The CDR3 loop spans 15 amino acids. Per the germline V gene, CDR1 is LGHDT and CDR2 is YNNKEL (reference sequence). CDR3 coding DNA: TGTGCCAGCAGCCTGGTCGGGGGTCACACCGGGGAGCTGTTTTTT. It specifies CASSLVGGHTGELFF.

The gene calls are TRBV9 and TRBJ2-7; 7 positions match TRBD1. The junction had 6 bases not matched to a gene; V was cut back by 0 bases and J by 3 bases. The CDR3 has 15 amino acids. Germline lookup yields CDR1 SGDLS and CDR2 YYNGEE. CDR3 region: CASSVEAGGGYEQYF. CDR3 DNA: TGTGCCAGCAGCGTAGAGGCAGGGGGTGGCTACGAGCAGTACTTC.

The gene calls are TRBV7-2 and TRBJ2-1; no definite D call. V lost 2 bases, J lost 9 bases, and 11 bases lay in between. The CDR3 is made up of 13 amino acids. Looked up from germline, CDR1 is SGHTA and CDR2 is FQGNSA. CDR3 bases: TGTGCCAGCAGCTTAAGTAGAGGAGTTGAGCAGTTCTTC. Protein: CASSLSRGVEQFF.

This sequence joins TRBV27 and TRBJ1-2; D may be TRBD1 (6 bases). This CDR3 is 14 amino acids long. Trimming removed 5 bases at V and 5 bases at J, with 15 bases between. The V gene's germline CDR1 is MNHEY and CDR2 SMNVEV (reference sequence). The CDR3 sequence: CASSRQALGYGYTF. Written as DNA, the CDR3 is TGTGCCAGCAGTCGACAGGCTTTGGGGTATGGCTACACCTTC.

The chain couples TRBV21-1 to TRBJ2-7; the table names TRBD2, a call not compared with the DNA. TRBV21-1 is noted as a pseudogene. This CDR3 is built from 18 residues. Written as DNA, the CDR3 is TGTGCCAGCAGCATAGCGGGACTAGCGGGAGGCCCTTTTAGGGAGCAGTACTTC. Translated: CASSIAGLAGGPFREQYF.

V is TRBV28 and J is TRBJ1-3; 9 bases align to TRBD1. The CDR3 spans 19 residues. Germline CDR1 is MDHEN and CDR2 is SYDVKM. The V and J ends lost 6 bases and 0 bases, in that order; junction bases with no gene match: 15. The CDR3, as DNA: TGTGCCAGCAGCGCCGGGACAGGGAAGGGACAGGGCTCTGGAAACACCATATATTTT. Residues: CASSAGTGKGQGSGNTIYF.

V gene TRBV7-8 combines with J gene TRBJ2-5; 12 bases align to TRBD1. The V gene end was trimmed by 5 bases and the J gene end by 4 bases; junction bases not matched to a gene: 5. The CDR3 runs 15 residues. CDR1 SGHVS and CDR2 FQNEAQ come from the germline V gene. CDR3 DNA sequence: TGTGCCAGCAGCGGGGGACAGGGGGCTGGAGAGACCCAGTACTTC. This translates into CASSGGQGAGETQYF.

CDR3 protein: CASSDPGQGNEKLFF. As DNA, the CDR3 is TGTGCCAGCAGTGATCCGGGTCAGGGTAATGAAAAACTGTTTTTT. J is TRBJ1-4 and V is TRBV6-1, with a tentative D call TRBD1 (5 bases). Germline loops: CDR1 MNHNS, CDR2 SASEGT. The CDR3 runs to 15 residues. Trimming removed 3 bases at V and 4 bases at J, with 12 bases between.

In DNA form, the CDR3 reads TGTGCCAGCAGACATGGAGATAGACTAGCGTACTACGAGCAGTACTTC. Translating gives CASRHGDRLAYYEQYF. V and J are TRBV7-2 and TRBJ2-7, with TRBD2 identical over 8 bases. The CDR3 runs 16 residues. Trimming removed 6 bases from V and 3 bases from J; junction bases left unmatched: 13. The V gene's germline CDR1 is SGHTA and CDR2 FQGNSA.

The table lists this clone with a few counts. The chain is built from TRBV25-1 and TRBJ1-5; a possible D gene is TRBD1 (6 bases). V dropped 8 bases and J dropped 2 bases, with 13 bases sitting between them. The germline V gene encodes CDR1 MGHDK and CDR2 SYGVNS. The CDR3 length is 14 residues. CDR3 sequence reads: CASGGALGNQPQHF. The CDR3, as DNA: TGTGCCAGCGGGGGGGCACTGGGCAATCAGCCCCAGCATTTT.

The rearrangement links TRBV3-1 (or the pseudogene TRBV3-2) to TRBJ2-7; TRBD2 agrees at 7 bases. This CDR3 contains 16 residues. Germline CDR1 and CDR2: LGHDT and YNNKEL (reference sequence). V gave up 3 bases and J gave up 5 bases; unmatched junction bases: 13. The CDR3 loop reads CASSHDKTGGFHEQYF. CDR3 coding DNA: TGTGCCAGCAGCCACGATAAAACGGGAGGATTCCACGAGCAGTACTTC.

This rearrangement joins TRBV19 to TRBJ2-1; 7 bases map to TRBD1. J was trimmed by 6 bases and V by 4 bases; bases with no gene match: 6. Germline CDR1 and CDR2: LNHDA and SQIVND (reference sequence). The CDR3 sequence is 14 residues long. CDR3 sequence (DNA): TGTGCCAGTAGTACCCAGGGGGTGTTCAATGAGCAGTTCTTC. Amino acid sequence: CASSTQGVFNEQFF.

The J gene is TRBJ2-7, the V gene TRBV28; D gene ambiguous. The V gene lost 3 bases and the J gene lost 0 bases, with 15 bases spanning the gap. Germline V gene data show CDR1 as MDHEN and CDR2 as SYDVKM. The CDR3 covers 16 residues. CDR3 in amino acids: CASSFPRHRSSYEQYF. CDR3 in DNA: TGTGCCAGCAGTTTTCCTCGACACCGAAGCTCCTACGAGCAGTACTTC. The full variable domain, in which reference TRBV28 and TRBJ2-7 provide the parts outside the CDR3, is DVKVTQSSRYLVKRTGEKVFLECVQDMDHENMFWYRQDPGLGLRLIYFSYDVKMKEKGDIPEGYSVSREKKERFSLILESASTNQTSMYLCASSFPRHRSSYEQYFGPGTRLTVT.

The gene calls are TRBV7-9 and TRBJ2-5, with D possibly being TRBD1 (6 bases). The CDR3 runs to 13 residues. Trimming took off 10 bases at V and 0 bases at J, with 12 bases between the two ends. Germline assignment: CDR1 SEHNR and CDR2 FQNEAQ (reference sequence). CDR3 in DNA: TGTGCCACTCGGGACATAAACCAAGAGACCCAGTACTTC. Translating gives CATRDINQETQYF.

The rearrangement links TRBV28 to TRBJ1-2; the D is unclear. V was cut by 5 bases and J by 5 bases, with 12 bases left in between. Germline CDR1 is MDHEN and CDR2 is SYDVKM. CDR3 length: 13 residues. CDR3 region: CASSIGSGYGYTF. CDR3 DNA: TGTGCCAGCAGTATTGGGTCGGGATATGGCTACACCTTC.

The chain couples TRBV19 to TRBJ1-5, with TRBD1 matching over 9 bases. The V segment lost 7 bases and the J segment 0 bases; nucleotides outside the gene matches: 10. The CDR3 is 17 amino acids. Germline V gives CDR1 LNHDA, CDR2 SQIVND (reference sequence). The CDR3 sequence is CASTPGTGWDSNQPQHF. CDR3 coding DNA: TGTGCCAGTACCCCGGGGACAGGGTGGGATAGCAATCAGCCCCAGCATTTT.

The V call is TRBV6-1, the J call TRBJ2-5; tentative D call: TRBD2 (6 bases). The germline V gene has CDR1 MNHNS and CDR2 SASEGT. Trimming took off 3 bases at V and 4 bases at J, with 9 bases between the two ends. The CDR3 runs 13 residues. The CDR3 loop reads CASSEAGLETQYF. CDR3 bases: TGTGCCAGCAGTGAGGCGGGACTAGAGACCCAGTACTTC.

The chain links TRBV9 to TRBJ1-3; D is possibly TRBD1 (6 bases). The germline CDR1 and CDR2 sequences are SGDLS and YYNGEE. The V and J ends lost 4 bases and 0 bases respectively, with 11 bases between them. The CDR3 contains 15 residues. The CDR3 DNA reads as TGTGCCAGCAGCCTAGGACAGCCCTCTGGAAACACCATATATTTT. Its translation: CASSLGQPSGNTIYF.

The chain combines TRBV7-9 with TRBJ2-3; TRBD1 agrees at 8 bases. Unmatched junction bases numbered 10, after V lost 5 bases and J lost 3 bases. The CDR3 is 16 residues long. Per the germline V gene, CDR1 is SEHNR and CDR2 is FQNEAQ (reference sequence). CDR3 residues: CASSPPDRGATDTQYF. CDR3 bases: TGTGCCAGCAGCCCTCCAGACAGGGGTGCGACAGATACGCAGTATTTT.

This rearrangement joins TRBV7-3 to TRBJ2-3, with D maybe TRBD1 (5 bases). The V end lost 0 bases, the J end lost 3 bases, and 13 bases lay between the germline ends. Germline CDR1 and CDR2: SGHTA and FQGTGA. This CDR3 comprises 16 residues. CDR3 in amino acids: CASSLTTALGTDTQYF. CDR3 bases: TGTGCCAGCAGCTTAACGACAGCCCTGGGGACAGATACGCAGTATTTT.

The chain uses TRBV7-2 and TRBJ2-2; weak D call: TRBD1 (6 bases). This CDR3 has 14 amino acids. The V gene's germline CDR1 is SGHTA and CDR2 FQGNSA. Trimming took off 5 bases at V and 1 base at J, with 8 bases between the two ends. The CDR3 nucleotides read TGTGCCAGCAGCCCGGACAGGAACACCGGGGAGCTGTTTTTT. Translating it yields CASSPDRNTGELFF. Filled out from reference TRBV7-2 and TRBJ2-2, the complete variable domain reads GAGVSQSPSNKVTEKGKDVELRCDPISGHTALYWYRQSLGQGLEFLIYFQGNSAPDKSGLPSDRFSAERTGGSVSTLTIQRTQQEDSAVYLCASSPDRNTGELFFGEGSRLTVL.

The chain joins TRBV27 to TRBJ2-1; 10 bases are a match to TRBD2. Germline lookup yields CDR1 MNHEY and CDR2 SMNVEV (reference sequence). The CDR3 is 15 amino acids. J was trimmed by 6 bases and V by 3 bases; bases with no gene match: 5. The CDR3 loop reads CASSFWLAGANEQFF. The CDR3 coding sequence is TGTGCCAGCAGTTTTTGGCTAGCGGGAGCCAATGAGCAGTTCTTC.

V usage is TRBV9 and J usage is TRBJ1-4; D may be TRBD1 (6 bases). The V end was cut by 2 bases, the J end by 4 bases, with 12 bases between. This CDR3 has 15 amino acids. CDR1 and CDR2 (germline): SGDLS, YYNGEE. The CDR3 DNA reads as TGTGCCAGCAGCGTTGGTCAACAGGGTAATGAAAAACTGTTTTTT. It codes for CASSVGQQGNEKLFF.

V is TRBV5-8 and J is TRBJ2-5; 8 bases match TRBD2. V was pared by 4 bases and J by 2 bases, with 7 bases of the junction left unmatched. CDR3 length: 15 residues. Germline V gene lookup returns CDR1 SGHTS and CDR2 YDEGEE. The CDR3 here is CASSPEGTSQETQYF. CDR3 coding DNA: TGTGCCAGCAGCCCTGAGGGGACTAGTCAAGAGACCCAGTACTTC.

This clone was observed a handful of times. This chain joins TRBV3-1 (or the pseudogene TRBV3-2) and TRBJ2-1; D may be TRBD2 (6 bases). CDR3 length equals 15 residues. Germline V gene sequence: CDR1 LGHDT, CDR2 YNNKEL (reference sequence). V was shortened by 4 bases and J by 9 bases, with 19 bases between the two germline ends. CDR3 in DNA: TGTGCCAGCAGCCCCCGAGGAGGGAGTGAGGGTGAGCAGTTCTTC. Its protein is CASSPRGGSEGEQFF.

V is TRBV9 and J is TRBJ1-5; the match to TRBD1 covers 8 bases. J gave up 3 bases and V 3 bases, and 2 bases lay outside the gene matches. Per the germline V gene, CDR1 is SGDLS and CDR2 is YYNGEE. The CDR3 totals 14 residues. The DNA of the CDR3 is TGTGCCAGCAGCGGGACAGGGTCCAATCAGCCCCAGCATTTT. This sequence encodes CASSGTGSNQPQHF. Variable domain in full (rest from reference TRBV9 and TRBJ1-5): DSGVTQTPKHLITATGQRVTLRCSPRSGDLSVYWYQQSLDQGLQFLIQYYNGEERAKGNILERFSAQQFPDLHSELNLSSLELGDSALYFCASSGTGSNQPQHFGDGTRLSIL.

This chain connects TRBV4-2 to TRBJ1-2, with D perhaps TRBD1 (6 bases). Germline CDR1 reads LGHNA; CDR2 reads YNFKEQ. The V end was cut by 0 bases, the J end by 6 bases, with 11 bases between. CDR3 length equals 14 residues. The chain's CDR3 is CASSQEGGINGYTF. The CDR3 DNA reads as TGTGCCAGCAGCCAAGAAGGGGGAATTAATGGCTACACCTTC.